This TCR beta chain derives from a study of spatial heterogeneity in lung cancer. General observations from the study: Around 7.3% of tumor T cells for alpha chains and 13% for beta chains were estimated to be covered. How many expanded intratumoral alpha and beta TCRs were present tracked the tumor mutation count, which was a count of nonsynonymous mutations.

Time point meaning: sample taken at primary tumor resection. Untreated early-stage non-small cell lung cancer patients, some 70 in total, were the donors. Unsorted tumor, nontumor lung tissue or cryopreserved PBMC supplied the whole RNA. MiXCR was run by TCRdb on the 5' RACE reads, yielding one entry per CDR3 protein. The sample lists about 10,000 distinct CDR3 sequences; more than 10% were seen once. On this clonotype: Its antigen is unidentified. This beta chain is an off-target read within a library intended for alpha chains, so its frequency means little.

The CDR3 is made up of 12 amino acids. The V and J ends lost 5 bases and 4 bases respectively, with 8 bases between them. Germline loops: CDR1 SGHAT, CDR2 FQNNGV. The TCR sequence derives from a male donor with early-stage non-small cell lung cancer. Sequencing was performed on lung tumor tissue, taken at surgery. V and J are TRBV11-2 and TRBJ1-1; no clear D. CDR3 protein: CASSLLGTEAFF. DNA for the CDR3: TGTGCCAGCAGCCTCCTGGGCACTGAAGCTTTCTTT.